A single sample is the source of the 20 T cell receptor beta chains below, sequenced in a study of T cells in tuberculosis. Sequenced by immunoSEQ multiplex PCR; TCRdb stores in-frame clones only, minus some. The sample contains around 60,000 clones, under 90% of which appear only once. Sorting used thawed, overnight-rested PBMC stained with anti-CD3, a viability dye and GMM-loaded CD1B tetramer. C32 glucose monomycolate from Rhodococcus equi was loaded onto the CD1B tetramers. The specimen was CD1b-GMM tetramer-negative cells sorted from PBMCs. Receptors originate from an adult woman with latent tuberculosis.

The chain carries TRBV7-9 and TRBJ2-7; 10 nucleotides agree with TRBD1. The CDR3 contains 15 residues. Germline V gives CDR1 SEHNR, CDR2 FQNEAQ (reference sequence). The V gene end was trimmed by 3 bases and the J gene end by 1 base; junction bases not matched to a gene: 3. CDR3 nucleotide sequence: TGTGCCAGCAGCTTGGACAGGGGGACATCCTACGAGCAGTACTTC. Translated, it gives CASSLDRGTSYEQYF.

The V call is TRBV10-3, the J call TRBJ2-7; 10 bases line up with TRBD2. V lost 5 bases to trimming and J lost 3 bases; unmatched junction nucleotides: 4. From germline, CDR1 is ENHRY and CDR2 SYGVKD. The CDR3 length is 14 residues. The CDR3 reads CAISSGGADYEQYF. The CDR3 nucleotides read TGTGCCATCAGTAGCGGGGGGGCCGACTACGAGCAGTACTTC.

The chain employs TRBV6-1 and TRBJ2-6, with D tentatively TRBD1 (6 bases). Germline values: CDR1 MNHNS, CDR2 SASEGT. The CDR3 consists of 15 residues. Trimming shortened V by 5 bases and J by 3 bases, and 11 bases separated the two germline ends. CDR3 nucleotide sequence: TGTGCCAGCAGTATCCAGGGGTATGGGGCCAACGTCCTGACTTTC. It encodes CASSIQGYGANVLTF.

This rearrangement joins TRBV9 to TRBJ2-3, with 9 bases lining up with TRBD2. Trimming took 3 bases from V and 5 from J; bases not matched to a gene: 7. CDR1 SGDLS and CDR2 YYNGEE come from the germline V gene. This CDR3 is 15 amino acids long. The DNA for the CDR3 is TGTGCCAGCAGCGCCCTAGCGGGGTTTCAAGATACGCAGTATTTT. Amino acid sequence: CASSALAGFQDTQYF.

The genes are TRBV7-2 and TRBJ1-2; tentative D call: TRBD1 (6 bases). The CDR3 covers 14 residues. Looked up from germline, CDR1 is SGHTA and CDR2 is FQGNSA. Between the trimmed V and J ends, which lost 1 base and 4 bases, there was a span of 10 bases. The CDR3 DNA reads TGTGCCAGCAGCTTAGTAGGGGGTCCCTATGGCTACACCTTC. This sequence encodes CASSLVGGPYGYTF.

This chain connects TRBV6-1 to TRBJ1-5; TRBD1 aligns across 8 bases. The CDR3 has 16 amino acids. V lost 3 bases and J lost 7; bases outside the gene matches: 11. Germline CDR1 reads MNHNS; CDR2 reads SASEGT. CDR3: CASSEVAGQGRQPQHF. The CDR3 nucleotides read TGTGCCAGCAGTGAGGTAGCCGGACAGGGACGACAGCCCCAGCATTTT.

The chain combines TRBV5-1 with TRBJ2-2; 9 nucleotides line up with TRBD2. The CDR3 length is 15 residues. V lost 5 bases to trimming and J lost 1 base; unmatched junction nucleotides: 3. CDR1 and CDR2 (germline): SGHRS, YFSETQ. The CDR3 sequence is CASRYSGGNTGELFF. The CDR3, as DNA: TGCGCCAGCAGATATAGCGGGGGGAACACCGGGGAGCTGTTTTTT. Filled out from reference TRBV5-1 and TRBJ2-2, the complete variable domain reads KAGVTQTPRYLIKTRGQQVTLSCSPISGHRSVSWYQQTPGQGLQFLFEYFSETQRNKGNFPGRFSGRQFSNSRSEMNVSTLELGDSALYLCASRYSGGNTGELFFGEGSRLTVL.

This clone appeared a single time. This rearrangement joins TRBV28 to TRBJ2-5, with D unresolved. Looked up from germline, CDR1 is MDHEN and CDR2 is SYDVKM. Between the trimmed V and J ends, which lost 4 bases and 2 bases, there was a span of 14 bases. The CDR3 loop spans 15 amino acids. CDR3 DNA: TGTGCCAGCAGTTCTCCCGAGATGATACAAGAGACCCAGTACTTC. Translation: CASSSPEMIQETQYF.

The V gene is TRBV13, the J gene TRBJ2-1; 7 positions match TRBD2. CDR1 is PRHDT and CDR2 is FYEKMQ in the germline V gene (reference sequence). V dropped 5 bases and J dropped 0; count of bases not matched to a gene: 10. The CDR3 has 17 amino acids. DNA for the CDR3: TGTGCCAGCAGCCTCGAACTAGCGCGACGCTCCTACAATGAGCAGTTCTTC. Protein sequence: CASSLELARRSYNEQFF.

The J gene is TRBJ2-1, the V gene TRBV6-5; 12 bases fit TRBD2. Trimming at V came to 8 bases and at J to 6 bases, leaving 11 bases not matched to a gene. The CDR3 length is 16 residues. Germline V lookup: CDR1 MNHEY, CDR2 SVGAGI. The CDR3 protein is CASCLTSGRGCNEQFF. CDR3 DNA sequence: TGTGCCAGCTGTTTGACTAGCGGGAGAGGGTGCAATGAGCAGTTCTTC.

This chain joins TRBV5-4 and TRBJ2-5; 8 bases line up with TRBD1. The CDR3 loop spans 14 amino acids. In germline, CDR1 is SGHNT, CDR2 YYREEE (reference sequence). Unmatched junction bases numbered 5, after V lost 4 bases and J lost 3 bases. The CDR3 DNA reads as TGTGCCAGCAGCCCGGACAGGGCCGAAGAGACCCAGTACTTC. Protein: CASSPDRAEETQYF.

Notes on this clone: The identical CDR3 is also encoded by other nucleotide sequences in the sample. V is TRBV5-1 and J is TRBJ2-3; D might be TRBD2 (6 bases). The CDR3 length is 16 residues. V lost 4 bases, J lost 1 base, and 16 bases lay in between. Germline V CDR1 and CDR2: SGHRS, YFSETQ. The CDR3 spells CASSPRGASGTDTQYF. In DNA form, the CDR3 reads TGCGCCAGCAGCCCCCGTGGGGCTAGCGGCACAGATACGCAGTATTTT.

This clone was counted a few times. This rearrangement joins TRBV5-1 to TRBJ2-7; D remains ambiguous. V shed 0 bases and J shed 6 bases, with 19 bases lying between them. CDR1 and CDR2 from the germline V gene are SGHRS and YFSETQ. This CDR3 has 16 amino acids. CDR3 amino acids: CASSLGQVSPLREQYF. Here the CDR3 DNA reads TGCGCCAGCAGCTTGGGCCAGGTTTCCCCTTTACGCGAGCAGTACTTC.

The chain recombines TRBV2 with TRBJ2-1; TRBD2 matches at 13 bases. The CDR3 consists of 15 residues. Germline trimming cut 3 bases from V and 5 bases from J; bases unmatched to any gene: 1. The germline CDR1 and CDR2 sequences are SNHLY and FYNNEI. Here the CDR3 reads CASSETSGGNNEQFF. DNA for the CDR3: TGTGCCAGCAGTGAGACTAGCGGGGGGAACAATGAGCAGTTCTTC.

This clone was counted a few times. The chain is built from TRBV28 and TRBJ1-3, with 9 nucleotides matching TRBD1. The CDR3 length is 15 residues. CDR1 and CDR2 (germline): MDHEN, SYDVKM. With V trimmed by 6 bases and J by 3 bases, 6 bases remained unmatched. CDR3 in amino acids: CASRNTGGSGNTIYF. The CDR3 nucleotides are TGTGCCAGCAGGAATACAGGGGGCAGTGGAAACACCATATATTTT.

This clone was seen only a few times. Here the CDR3 DNA reads TGTGCCAGCAGTGAACGGGGGGCGGGGAGCACTGAAGCTTTCTTT. This translates into CASSERGAGSTEAFF. The V gene is TRBV2, the J gene TRBJ1-1; possibly TRBD1 for D (6 bases). Germline V CDR1 and CDR2: SNHLY, FYNNEI. This CDR3 spans 15 amino acids. Trimming cost V 2 bases and J 4 bases, with 14 bases left between them.

The CDR3 is CASSPSTGGSEAFF. CDR3 in DNA: TGTGCCAGCAGCCCTTCGACAGGAGGATCTGAAGCTTTCTTT. The chain combines TRBV11-3 with TRBJ1-1, with D perhaps matching TRBD1 (6 bases). The CDR3 loop spans 14 amino acids. Germline-derived CDR1 and CDR2 are SGHNT and YENEEA. Trimming removed 5 bases from V and 6 bases from J, with 16 bases in between.

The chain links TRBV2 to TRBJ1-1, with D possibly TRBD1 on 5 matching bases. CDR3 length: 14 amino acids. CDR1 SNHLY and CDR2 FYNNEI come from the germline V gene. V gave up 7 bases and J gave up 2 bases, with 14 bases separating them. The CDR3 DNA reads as TGTGCCAGCACGGACCACAGGACAAACACTGAAGCTTTCTTT. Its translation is CASTDHRTNTEAFF.

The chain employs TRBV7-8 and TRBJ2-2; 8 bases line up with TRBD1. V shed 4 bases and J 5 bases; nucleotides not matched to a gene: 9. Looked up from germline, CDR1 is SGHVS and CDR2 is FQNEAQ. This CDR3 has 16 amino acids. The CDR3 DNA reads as TGTGCCAGCAGCTCTCAGGGGGCTGCAAGGACCGGGGAGCTGTTTTTT. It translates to CASSSQGAARTGELFF.

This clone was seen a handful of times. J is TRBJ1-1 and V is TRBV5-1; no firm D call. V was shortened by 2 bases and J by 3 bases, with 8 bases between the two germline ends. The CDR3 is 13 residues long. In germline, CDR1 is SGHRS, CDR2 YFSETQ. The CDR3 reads CASSFLSDTEAFF. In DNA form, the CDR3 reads TGCGCCAGCAGCTTCTTATCCGACACTGAAGCTTTCTTT.